These 31 T cell receptor beta chains share one sample of origin, sequenced in a study of blood T cell repertoires in COVID-19. Sequencing was performed with immunoSEQ multiplex PCR; in TCRdb, only in-frame clones are kept and a portion is missing. The sample gives under 500,000 clones, roughly nine tenths of which show up once; roughly 2% is in the top ten. The sequenced material came from PBMCs or T cells enriched from blood (not recorded which). These receptors were obtained from a young woman with acute COVID-19.

The chain links TRBV6-6 to TRBJ2-1, with D perhaps matching TRBD2 (6 bases). Germline values: CDR1 MNHNY, CDR2 SVGAGI (reference sequence). V was clipped by 6 bases and J by 8 bases, with 14 bases between them. The CDR3 loop spans 13 amino acids. CDR3 in amino acids: CASSWFSGDEQFF. In DNA, the CDR3 is TGTGCCAGCAGCTGGTTTAGCGGAGATGAGCAGTTCTTC.

The genes are TRBV19 and TRBJ1-5; no definite D call. Germline CDR1 LNHDA, CDR2 SQIVND (reference sequence). The CDR3 runs 15 residues. Trimming shortened V by 10 bases and J by 1 base, and 17 bases separated the two germline ends. CDR3: CATASGVMSNQPQHF. The CDR3 region has the DNA TGTGCCACCGCAAGCGGTGTGATGAGCAATCAGCCCCAGCATTTT.

V is TRBV2 and J is TRBJ2-7; 8 bases are a match to TRBD2. The CDR3 contains 13 residues. CDR1 SNHLY and CDR2 FYNNEI come from the germline V gene. V was pared by 8 bases and J by 3 bases, with 6 bases of the junction left unmatched. The CDR3 nucleotides read TGTGCCAGCGGCTCCGGGACTAGCTACGAGCAGTACTTC. This codes for CASGSGTSYEQYF.

The chain has TRBV19 and TRBJ1-5; 9 bases line up with TRBD1. The CDR3 sequence is 17 residues long. Germline V gene lookup returns CDR1 LNHDA and CDR2 SQIVND (reference sequence). The junction had 7 bases not matched to a gene; V was cut back by 4 bases and J by 0 bases. The CDR3 DNA follows: TGTGCCAGTAGTACTACAGGGGGCGACCATAGCAATCAGCCCCAGCATTTT. Protein: CASSTTGGDHSNQPQHF.

The chain has TRBV7-3 and TRBJ2-1; tentatively, D is TRBD2 (6 bases). The CDR3 extends over 15 amino acids. V lost 4 bases to trimming and J lost 0 bases, with 10 bases between them. Germline V gives CDR1 SGHTA, CDR2 FQGTGA. The CDR3 here is CASSSDGSSYNEQFF. The CDR3, as DNA: TGTGCCAGCAGCTCGGACGGGAGCTCCTACAATGAGCAGTTCTTC. Using reference TRBV7-3 and TRBJ2-1 for the parts outside the CDR3, the full variable domain is GAGVSQTPSNKVTEKGKYVELRCDPISGHTALYWYRQSLGQGPEFLIYFQGTGAADDSGLPNDRFFAVRPEGSVSTLKIQRTERGDSAVYLCASSSDGSSYNEQFFGPGTRLTVL.

Here the CDR3 DNA reads TGCGCCAGCAGCTCCTCGGGAGGACCGCGGGTCGGGGAGCTGTTTTTT. Amino acid sequence: CASSSSGGPRVGELFF. This rearrangement joins TRBV5-1 to TRBJ2-2, with TRBD2 identical over 7 bases. The CDR3 spans 16 residues. Germline values: CDR1 SGHRS, CDR2 YFSETQ. V was clipped by 3 bases and J by 7 bases; unmatched bases: 12.

The chain combines TRBV6-5 with TRBJ1-4, with a tentative D call TRBD1 (5 bases). The germline V gene has CDR1 MNHEY and CDR2 SVGAGI. Trimming pared 6 bases from V and 5 bases from J, leaving 16 bases between. The CDR3 runs to 15 residues. The CDR3 loop is CASRSGGGGNEKLFF. The CDR3 region has the DNA TGTGCCAGCAGGAGTGGGGGGGGAGGGAATGAAAAACTGTTTTTT.

The J gene is TRBJ1-1, the V gene TRBV24-1, with TRBD1 matching 8 bases. Germline CDR1 is KGHDR and CDR2 is SFDVKD. Trimming removed 4 bases from V and 11 bases from J; junction bases left unmatched: 8. CDR3 length equals 13 residues. The CDR3 DNA reads TGTGCCACCAGTGACACCTCGACAGGGGACGCTTTCTTT. Amino acids: CATSDTSTGDAFF.

This rearrangement joins TRBV5-4 to TRBJ1-2; 7 bases are shared with TRBD1. Germline trimming cut 0 bases from V and 0 bases from J; bases unmatched to any gene: 2. This CDR3 has 15 amino acids. The germline V gene has CDR1 SGHNT and CDR2 YYREEE (reference sequence). CDR3 in DNA: TGTGCCAGCAGCTTGGGGGACAGCGCTAACTATGGCTACACCTTC. It yields the protein CASSLGDSANYGYTF.

The V gene is TRBV9, the J gene TRBJ2-7, with 13 positions matching TRBD2. With 2 bases clipped from V and 3 bases from J, the junction kept 5 bases outside the gene matches. CDR3 size: 16 residues. Germline-derived CDR1 and CDR2 are SGDLS and YYNGEE. CDR3 protein: CASSVGGLAGIYEQYF. The CDR3 DNA reads TGTGCCAGCAGCGTCGGGGGACTAGCGGGGATCTACGAGCAGTACTTC.

The chain has TRBV6-5 and TRBJ1-2, with D maybe TRBD1 (6 bases). This CDR3 contains 14 residues. With 2 bases removed from V and 8 bases from J, the gap between germline ends came to 15 bases. Germline CDR1 reads MNHEY; CDR2 reads SVGAGI. CDR3 in amino acids: CASSYRTEGWGYTF. The CDR3 nucleotides read TGTGCCAGCAGTTACCGGACAGAGGGTTGGGGCTACACCTTC.

The chain links TRBV30 to TRBJ1-4, with TRBD1 as a possible D gene (6 bases). V was cut by 0 bases and J by 7 bases, with 12 bases left in between. This CDR3 spans 14 amino acids. CDR1 and CDR2 from the germline V gene are GTSNPN and SVGIG (reference sequence). CDR3 in amino acids: CAWSVGQGGEKLFF. The CDR3 DNA follows: TGTGCCTGGAGTGTCGGACAAGGGGGTGAAAAACTGTTTTTT.

This rearrangement joins TRBV3-1 (or the pseudogene TRBV3-2) to TRBJ1-5, with D maybe TRBD1 (5 bases). V was clipped by 2 bases and J by 6 bases, with 14 bases between them. Looked up from germline, CDR1 is LGHDT and CDR2 is YNNKEL (reference sequence). CDR3 length equals 15 residues. CDR3 coding DNA: TGTGCCAGCAGCCAAAGGGGTACCTTCGGTCAGCCCCAGCATTTT. Protein product: CASSQRGTFGQPQHF.

V is TRBV27 and J is TRBJ1-2; TRBD1 matches 7 bases. The CDR3 consists of 16 residues. Trimming cost V 5 bases and J 2 bases; bases outside gene matches: 11. The germline CDR1 and CDR2 sequences are MNHEY and SMNVEV (reference sequence). CDR3 nucleotides: TGTGCCAGCAGTCCCCTCGGAACGACAGGGAACTATGGCTACACCTTC. Residues: CASSPLGTTGNYGYTF.

The chain couples TRBV24-1 to TRBJ2-7, with 7 bases identical to TRBD2. The CDR3 is 15 residues long. Germline loops: CDR1 KGHDR, CDR2 SFDVKD. J lost 3 bases, V lost 4 bases, and 8 bases had no gene match. CDR3 sequence reads: CATSDGAGVGYEQYF. In DNA, the CDR3 is TGTGCCACCAGTGACGGGGCGGGAGTTGGCTACGAGCAGTACTTC.

V gene TRBV24-1 combines with J gene TRBJ2-5, with 9 bases lining up with TRBD2. This CDR3 contains 19 residues. CDR1 KGHDR and CDR2 SFDVKD come from the germline V gene. Unmatched junction bases numbered 19, after V lost 4 bases and J lost 5 bases. Here the CDR3 DNA reads TGTGCCACCAGTGACTCTGCGCCTAGCGGGCGGGAGGGCCGGGAGACCCAGTACTTC. It translates to CATSDSAPSGREGRETQYF.

The J gene is TRBJ2-7, the V gene TRBV7-8; 10 bases fit TRBD2. This CDR3 spans 14 amino acids. The V segment lost 4 bases and the J segment 5 bases; nucleotides outside the gene matches: 5. Looked up from germline, CDR1 is SGHVS and CDR2 is FQNEAQ. CDR3 sequence: CASSSMLAGDEQYF. The CDR3 DNA sequence: TGTGCCAGCAGCTCAATGCTAGCGGGAGACGAGCAGTACTTC.

This chain connects TRBV14 to TRBJ2-5, with a possible D match to TRBD2 (6 bases). Germline CDR1 and CDR2: SGHDN and FVKESK. CDR3 length equals 16 residues. Between the trimmed V and J ends, which lost 1 base and 2 bases, there was a span of 14 bases. The DNA of the CDR3 is TGTGCCAGCAGCCAAGTGCCCAGGCGGGGACAAGAGACCCAGTACTTC. Its translation is CASSQVPRRGQETQYF.

The rearrangement joins TRBV7-3 to TRBJ1-2; TRBD1 agrees at 9 bases. This CDR3 is 13 amino acids long. CDR1 is SGHTA and CDR2 is FQGTGA in the germline V gene. The J segment lost 7 bases and the V segment lost 5 bases, leaving 5 bases of the junction unmatched. The CDR3 DNA sequence: TGTGCCAGCAGCCAGGACAGGGGTACTGGCTACACCTTC. It specifies CASSQDRGTGYTF. The complete variable domain, with remaining parts taken from reference TRBV7-3 and TRBJ1-2, reads GAGVSQTPSNKVTEKGKYVELRCDPISGHTALYWYRQSLGQGPEFLIYFQGTGAADDSGLPNDRFFAVRPEGSVSTLKIQRTERGDSAVYLCASSQDRGTGYTFGSGTRLTVV.

The chain recombines TRBV4-1 with TRBJ1-2; 7 bases are shared with TRBD1. CDR3 length: 16 amino acids. V lost 1 base and J lost 5; bases outside the gene matches: 10. Germline-derived CDR1 and CDR2 are MGHRA and YSYEKL. CDR3 region: CASSQGTGAGLYGYTF. The CDR3 region has the DNA TGCGCCAGCAGCCAAGGTACAGGGGCGGGACTTTATGGCTACACCTTC.

The J gene is TRBJ2-2, the V gene TRBV11-3; 9 bases line up with TRBD1. The germline CDR1 and CDR2 sequences are SGHNT and YENEEA. CDR3 length: 15 residues. Trimming at V came to 6 bases and at J to 3 bases, leaving 5 bases not matched to a gene. The CDR3 is CASRSGTGYTGELFF. The CDR3 DNA reads TGTGCCAGCAGGTCCGGGACAGGGTACACCGGGGAGCTGTTTTTT.

This clone was detected only once. The chain uses TRBV2 and TRBJ2-3; TRBD2 matches 7 bases. CDR1 is SNHLY, CDR2 FYNNEI, per germline. V lost 7 bases to trimming and J lost 6 bases; unmatched junction nucleotides: 10. This CDR3 spans 14 amino acids. CDR3: CASIVAGPPDTQYF. CDR3 bases: TGTGCCAGCATAGTAGCGGGCCCCCCCGATACGCAGTATTTT.

This clone has a single count. The chain has TRBV7-9 and TRBJ2-1; possibly TRBD2 for D (6 bases). Trimming left V 4 bases short and J 1 base short, with 14 bases between. Germline lookup yields CDR1 SEHNR and CDR2 FQNEAQ (reference sequence). The CDR3 sequence is 16 residues long. CDR3 in amino acids: CASSSPSSASYNEQFF. The DNA for the CDR3 is TGTGCCAGCAGCTCTCCATCTAGCGCTTCCTACAATGAGCAGTTCTTC. Full variable domain (rest looked up from reference TRBV7-9 and TRBJ2-1): DTGVSQNPRHKITKRGQNVTFRCDPISEHNRLYWYRQTLGQGPEFLTYFQNEAQLEKSRLLSDRFSAERPKGSFSTLEIQRTEQGDSAMYLCASSSPSSASYNEQFFGPGTRLTVL.

This clone was seen only a few times. The rearrangement uses TRBV7-9 and TRBJ2-2; TRBD1 agrees at 7 bases. The CDR3 extends over 16 amino acids. V shed 8 bases, J shed 2 bases, and the junction held 11 bases outside the gene matches. Germline-derived CDR1 and CDR2 are SEHNR and FQNEAQ (reference sequence). The CDR3 DNA sequence: TGTGCCAGCCTCCCTCCCGGGACAGTCAACACCGGGGAGCTGTTTTTT. The encoded protein is CASLPPGTVNTGELFF.

J is TRBJ2-1 and V is TRBV28; TRBD2 matches at 7 bases. The germline gives CDR1 MDHEN, CDR2 SYDVKM. The CDR3 runs 15 residues. J was trimmed by 5 bases and V by 8 bases; bases with no gene match: 12. This chain's CDR3 is CASRGGSVSDNEQFF. CDR3 sequence (DNA): TGTGCCAGCCGCGGGGGATCGGTCAGTGACAATGAGCAGTTCTTC.

The chain couples TRBV4-2 to TRBJ2-3; TRBD2 agrees at 11 bases. The junction had 7 bases not matched to a gene; V was cut back by 4 bases and J by 1 base. The CDR3 has 17 residues. In germline, CDR1 is LGHNA, CDR2 YNFKEQ. The CDR3 DNA is TGTGCCAGCAGCCGGACGACTAGCGGGGACCGCACAGATACGCAGTATTTT. Protein sequence: CASSRTTSGDRTDTQYF.

On this clone itself: This specimen includes other DNA sequences encoding the same CDR3. The chain uses TRBV9 and TRBJ2-1; D might be TRBD2 (5 bases). V was pared by 0 bases and J by 4 bases, with 8 bases between. CDR1 is SGDLS, CDR2 YYNGEE, per germline. This CDR3 is built from 14 residues. The CDR3 sequence: CASSVAGTYNEQFF. The CDR3 nucleotides read TGTGCCAGCAGCGTAGCGGGAACATACAATGAGCAGTTCTTC.

DNA of the CDR3: TGTGCCAGTAGTACTTGGGACAGGTCAGCCCAGCCCCAGCATTTT. The encoded protein is CASSTWDRSAQPQHF. The chain is built from TRBV19 and TRBJ1-5; 8 bases align to TRBD1. J gave up 7 bases and V 4 bases, and 9 bases lay outside the gene matches. CDR1 LNHDA and CDR2 SQIVND come from the germline V gene (reference sequence). This CDR3 is 15 amino acids long.

This clone was seen a single time. The chain employs TRBV7-2 and TRBJ2-1; tentative D call: TRBD2 (6 bases). The CDR3 spans 15 residues. The germline V gene encodes CDR1 SGHTA and CDR2 FQGNSA. V was shortened by 2 bases and J by 2 bases, with 10 bases between the two germline ends. CDR3 sequence (DNA): TGTGCCAGCAGCTTACGGGAGTTCACCTACAATGAGCAGTTCTTC. It encodes CASSLREFTYNEQFF.

The chain employs TRBV29-1 and TRBJ2-5; 10 positions agree with TRBD2. After removal of 4 bases from V and 5 bases from J, the junction contained 13 bases not matched to a gene. CDR1 and CDR2 (germline): SQVTM, ANQGSEA. The CDR3 is made up of 16 amino acids. CDR3 amino acids: CSVARGSGRAYETQYF. The CDR3 DNA reads as TGCAGCGTTGCCCGGGGGAGCGGGAGGGCTTATGAGACCCAGTACTTC. Based on the CDR3 plus reference TRBV29-1 and TRBJ2-5, the full variable domain is SAVISQKPSRDICQRGTSLTIQCQVDSQVTMMFWYRQQPGQSLTLIATANQGSEATYESGFVIDKFPISRPNLTFSTLTVSNMSPEDSSIYLCSVARGSGRAYETQYFGPGTRLLVL.

This chain joins TRBV5-1 and TRBJ2-5, with 7 bases identical to TRBD1. This CDR3 is built from 17 residues. The V segment lost 0 bases and the J segment 1 base; nucleotides outside the gene matches: 9. The germline gives CDR1 SGHRS, CDR2 YFSETQ. Here the CDR3 reads CASSLAGGQPSQETQYF. CDR3 nucleotide sequence: TGCGCCAGCAGCTTGGCTGGGGGACAGCCGAGCCAAGAGACCCAGTACTTC.